One sample yielded the 15 T cell receptor beta chains listed below, sequenced in a study of shared clonotypes between healthy human individuals. Clones were sequenced by immunoSEQ multiplex PCR, and TCRdb holds only the in-frame ones, with some missing. The sample has roughly 2,500,000 clones; over 85% are singletons. The sequenced sample consisted of naive CD4+ T cells from PBMCs. Subset: CD45RA+ positively selected. The source is a man aged 18 to 29 in good health. Some clones in this sample may be carry-over from other donors' samples.

This clone was counted a few times. The V and J genes are TRBV18 and TRBJ1-1; D call uncertain. Trimming took 6 bases from V and 5 from J, leaving 13 bases between them. The germline V gene has CDR1 KGHSH and CDR2 LQKENI. The CDR3 runs 13 residues. The CDR3 region has the DNA TGTGCCAGCTCCCGTGGGGTGGATACTGAAGCTTTCTTT. As protein: CASSRGVDTEAFF. Using reference TRBV18 and TRBJ1-1 for the parts outside the CDR3, the full variable domain is NAGVMQNPRHLVRRRGQEARLRCSPMKGHSHVYWYRQLPEEGLKFMVYLQKENIIDESGMPKERFSAEFPKEGPSILRIQQVVRGDSAAYFCASSRGVDTEAFFGQGTRLTVV.

The chain is built from TRBV6-5 and TRBJ1-2, with D unclear. The germline V gene has CDR1 MNHEY and CDR2 SVGAGI. V gave up 6 bases and J gave up 8 bases, with 16 bases separating them. The CDR3 consists of 13 residues. CDR3 sequence: CASRTTKADGYTF. CDR3 DNA: TGTGCCAGCAGGACCACTAAGGCAGACGGCTACACCTTC.

The chain has TRBV7-2 and TRBJ1-5, with D maybe TRBD1 (5 bases). In germline, CDR1 is SGHTA, CDR2 FQGNSA. There are 15 residues in the CDR3. V was pared by 5 bases and J by 3 bases, with 14 bases between. For the CDR3, the DNA is TGTGCCAGCAGCCCGACGGGGGGGAACAATCAGCCCCAGCATTTT. Translating gives CASSPTGGNNQPQHF.

The J gene is TRBJ2-5, the V gene TRBV4-1; D possibly corresponds to TRBD2 (6 bases). CDR1 is MGHRA and CDR2 is YSYEKL in the germline V gene. The V and J ends lost 8 bases and 5 bases respectively, with 15 bases between them. CDR3 size: 13 residues. For the CDR3, the DNA is TGCGCCAGCCGAGCCCTAGGAGGGGAGACCCAGTACTTC. Amino acid sequence: CASRALGGETQYF.

This rearrangement joins TRBV5-7 to TRBJ2-7, with 9 positions matching TRBD1. TRBV5-7 is assigned to the ORF class and has an uncertain function. The CDR3 has 16 residues. V dropped 4 bases and J dropped 1; count of bases not matched to a gene: 9. The CDR3 loop reads CASSHAPGTGSYEQYF. In DNA form, the CDR3 reads TGTGCCAGCAGCCACGCACCCGGGACAGGGTCCTACGAGCAGTACTTC.

This rearrangement joins TRBV28 to TRBJ2-1; 10 nucleotides agree with TRBD2. The V gene end was trimmed by 6 bases and the J gene end by 8 bases; junction bases not matched to a gene: 16. The CDR3 runs 17 residues. Germline V lookup: CDR1 MDHEN, CDR2 SYDVKM. CDR3 coding DNA: TGTGCCAGCAGCCCGTGGGAGGCAGCGGGAGGGATTCATGAGCAGTTCTTC. Protein: CASSPWEAAGGIHEQFF.

The chain has TRBV7-8 and TRBJ2-7, with D perhaps being TRBD1 or TRBD2 (6 bases each). From germline, CDR1 is SGHVS and CDR2 FQNEAQ. This CDR3 has 18 residues. V lost 1 base to trimming and J lost 2 bases, with 21 bases between them. CDR3 sequence (DNA): TGTGCCAGCAGCTTAGGCGTTGCAGTGTGGGGGGCCCCCTACGAGCAGTACTTC. This gives the protein CASSLGVAVWGAPYEQYF.

The V gene is TRBV7-9, the J gene TRBJ1-5, with TRBD1 as a possible D gene (5 bases). Deletions cut 5 bases from V and 1 base from J, with 18 bases between. The CDR3 is 17 amino acids. Germline values: CDR1 SEHNR, CDR2 FQNEAQ (reference sequence). This chain's CDR3 is CASSRGGVGTSNQPQHF. The DNA for the CDR3 is TGTGCCAGCAGCCGTGGAGGGGTCGGAACGAGCAATCAGCCCCAGCATTTT.

J is TRBJ2-1 and V is TRBV28; 8 positions agree with TRBD1. Germline V CDR1 and CDR2: MDHEN, SYDVKM. CDR3 length: 15 residues. J was trimmed by 4 bases and V by 5 bases; bases with no gene match: 7. In DNA form, the CDR3 reads TGTGCCAGCAGTCCGCCCGGGACAGGTTACAATGAGCAGTTCTTC. Translating gives CASSPPGTGYNEQFF.

V gene TRBV10-3 combines with J gene TRBJ2-5, with a weak D call TRBD1 (5 bases). This CDR3 has 12 residues. CDR1 and CDR2 (germline): ENHRY, SYGVKD. Trimming cost V 4 bases and J 5 bases, with 8 bases left between them. CDR3 loop: CAISGGAETQYF. CDR3 sequence (DNA): TGTGCCATCAGTGGGGGCGCGGAGACCCAGTACTTC.

The chain employs TRBV11-2 and TRBJ2-2; D is ambiguous. Germline loops: CDR1 SGHAT, CDR2 FQNNGV. This CDR3 contains 16 residues. The ends were cut back, 1 base at V and 0 bases at J, with 9 bases in the middle. This chain's CDR3 is CASSLGRRTNTGELFF. CDR3 coding DNA: TGTGCCAGCAGCTTAGGCAGGAGAACGAACACCGGGGAGCTGTTTTTT.

This clone was counted a single time. The chain is built from TRBV5-6 and TRBJ2-5, with 11 bases fitting TRBD1. V lost 4 bases and J lost 4; bases outside the gene matches: 3. Germline lookup yields CDR1 SGHDT and CDR2 YYEEEE. This CDR3 has 14 amino acids. Written as DNA, the CDR3 is TGTGCCAGCAGCCCGGGGACAGGGGGAGAGACCCAGTACTTC. This translates into CASSPGTGGETQYF.

With respect to this clone: Other DNA sequences in this specimen translate into the identical CDR3. V gene TRBV20-1 combines with J gene TRBJ2-5; the D is unclear. V was cut by 3 bases and J by 5 bases, with 7 bases left in between. CDR1 DFQATT and CDR2 SNEGSKA come from the germline V gene (reference sequence). This CDR3 has 11 amino acids. The CDR3 coding sequence is TGCAGTGCTAGGGGCCCGGAGACCCAGTACTTC. Protein: CSARGPETQYF.

As to this clone: This sample also contains other DNA sequences that code for the same CDR3. The V call is TRBV7-9, the J call TRBJ1-1; no clear D. The germline V gene has CDR1 SEHNR and CDR2 FQNEAQ (reference sequence). The CDR3 sequence is 13 residues long. Trimming stripped 1 base from V and 3 bases from J, with 6 bases between. CDR3 in DNA: TGTGCCAGCAGCTTAGTTACAGACACTGAAGCTTTCTTT. It encodes CASSLVTDTEAFF.

V gene TRBV19 combines with J gene TRBJ1-2; a weak D match, TRBD1 (6 bases). Trimming shortened V by 7 bases and J by 8 bases, and 20 bases separated the two germline ends. The CDR3 extends over 14 amino acids. Germline CDR1 LNHDA, CDR2 SQIVND (reference sequence). In nucleotides, the CDR3 is TGTGCCAGTACCCTAATTTGGTCAGGGGACGGCTACACCTTC. Translation gives CASTLIWSGDGYTF.